This T cell receptor (beta chain) was sequenced in a study of cytomegalovirus exposure and HLA in healthy donors. Study-level information: A subsequent analysis reported that the roughly 130 validation repertoires were produced on the same platform that had also been used for the 550 to 750 first-cohort repertoires.

Study conclusions and caveats: As was reported, the classifier diagnosed cytomegalovirus status with high specificity and sensitivity. Later, an analysis found that TCR clusters from the first cohort tended to co-occur in the 120 validation repertoires. Listed as cytomegalovirus-associated were over 150 TCR beta chains.

Looked up from germline, CDR1 is SGDLS and CDR2 is YYNGEE. V was clipped by 3 bases and J by 2 bases; unmatched bases: 6. This CDR3 is 15 amino acids long. The data were produced by immunoSEQ multiplex PCR, yet TCRdb's version contains in-frame clones alone and is incomplete. The sample lists under 150,000 clones, about 86% occurring once. A single count supports this clone. Its target is not known. Sequenced sample: PBMCs. This clonotype was sampled from a woman under 30 in good health and CMV-seropositive. This chain links TRBV9 with TRBJ2-3, with 7 nucleotides matching TRBD2. CDR3 loop: CASSAAGDLTDTQYF. As DNA, the CDR3 is TGTGCCAGCAGCGCCGCGGGGGACCTCACAGATACGCAGTATTTT.